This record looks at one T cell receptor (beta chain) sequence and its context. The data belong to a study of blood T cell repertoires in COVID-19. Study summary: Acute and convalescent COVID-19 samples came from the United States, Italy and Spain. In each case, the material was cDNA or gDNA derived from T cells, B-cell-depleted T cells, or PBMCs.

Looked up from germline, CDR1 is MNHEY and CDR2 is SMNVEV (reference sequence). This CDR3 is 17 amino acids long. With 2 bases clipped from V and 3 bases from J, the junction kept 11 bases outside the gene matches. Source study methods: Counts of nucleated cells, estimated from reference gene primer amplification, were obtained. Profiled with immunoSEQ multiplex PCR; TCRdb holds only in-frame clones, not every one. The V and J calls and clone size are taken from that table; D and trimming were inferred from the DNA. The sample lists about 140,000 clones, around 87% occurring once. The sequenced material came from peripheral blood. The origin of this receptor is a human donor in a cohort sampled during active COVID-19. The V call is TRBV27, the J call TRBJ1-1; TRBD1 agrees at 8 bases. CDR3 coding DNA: TGTGCCAGCAGTTTAAGGGGGACAGGCTCAATGGACACTGAAGCTTTCTTT. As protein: CASSLRGTGSMDTEAFF.